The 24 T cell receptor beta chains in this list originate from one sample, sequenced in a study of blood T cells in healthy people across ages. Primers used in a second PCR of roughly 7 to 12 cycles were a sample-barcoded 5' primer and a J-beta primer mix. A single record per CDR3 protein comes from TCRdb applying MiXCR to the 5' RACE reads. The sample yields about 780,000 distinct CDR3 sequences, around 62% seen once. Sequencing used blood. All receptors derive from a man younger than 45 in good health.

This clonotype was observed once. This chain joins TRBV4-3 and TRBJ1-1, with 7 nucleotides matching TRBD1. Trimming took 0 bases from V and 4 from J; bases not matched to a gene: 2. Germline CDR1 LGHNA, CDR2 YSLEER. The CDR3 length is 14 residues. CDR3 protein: CASSQEQGSTEAFF. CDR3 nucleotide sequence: TGCGCCAGCAGCCAAGAACAGGGGAGCACTGAAGCTTTCTTT.

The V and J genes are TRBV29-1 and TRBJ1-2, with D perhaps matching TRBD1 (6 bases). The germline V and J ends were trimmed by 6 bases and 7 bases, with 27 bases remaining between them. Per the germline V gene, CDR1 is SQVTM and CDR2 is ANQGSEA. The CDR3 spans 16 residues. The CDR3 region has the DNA TGCAGCGTACATACCTTTACGAAAGGGGGGCAGGGTGGCTACACCTTC. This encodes CSVHTFTKGGQGGYTF.

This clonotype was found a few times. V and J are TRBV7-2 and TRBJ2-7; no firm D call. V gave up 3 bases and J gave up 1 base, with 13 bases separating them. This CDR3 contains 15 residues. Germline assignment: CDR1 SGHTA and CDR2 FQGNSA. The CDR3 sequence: CASSFPSGTSYEQYF. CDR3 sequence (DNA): TGTGCCAGCAGCTTCCCGTCCGGTACATCCTACGAGCAGTACTTC.

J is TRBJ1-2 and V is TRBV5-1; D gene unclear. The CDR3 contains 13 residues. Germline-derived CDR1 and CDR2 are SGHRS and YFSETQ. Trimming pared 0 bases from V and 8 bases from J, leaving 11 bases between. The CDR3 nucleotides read TGCGCCAGCAGCTTGGCGTCCCTTGGCGGCTACACCTTC. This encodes CASSLASLGGYTF.

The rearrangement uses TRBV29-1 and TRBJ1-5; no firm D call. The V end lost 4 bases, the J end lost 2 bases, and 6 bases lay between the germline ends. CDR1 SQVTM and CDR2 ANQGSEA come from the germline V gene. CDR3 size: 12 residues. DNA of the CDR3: TGCAGCGTTGGGATGGGCAATCAGCCCCAGCATTTT. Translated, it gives CSVGMGNQPQHF.

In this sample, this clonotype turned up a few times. The CDR3 nucleotides read TGTGCCAGCAGCATTGGACTAGCGGGGGGCCCCTTGCCGGATACGCAGTATTTT. Translation: CASSIGLAGGPLPDTQYF. J is TRBJ2-3 and V is TRBV7-3; 14 bases align to TRBD2. The V gene's germline CDR1 is SGHTA and CDR2 FQGTGA. This CDR3 is 18 amino acids long. The V gene end was trimmed by 5 bases and the J gene end by 6 bases; junction bases not matched to a gene: 13.

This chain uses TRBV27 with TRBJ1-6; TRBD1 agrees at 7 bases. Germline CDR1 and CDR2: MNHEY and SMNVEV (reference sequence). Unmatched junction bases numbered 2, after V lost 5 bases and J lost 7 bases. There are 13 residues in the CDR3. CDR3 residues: CASSPGQNSPLHF. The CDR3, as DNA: TGTGCCAGCAGTCCGGGACAGAATTCACCCCTCCACTTT.

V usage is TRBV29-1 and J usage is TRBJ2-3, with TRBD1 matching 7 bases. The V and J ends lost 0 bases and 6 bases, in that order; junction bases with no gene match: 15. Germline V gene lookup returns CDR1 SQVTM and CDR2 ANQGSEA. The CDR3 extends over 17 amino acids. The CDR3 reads CSVEDTGQEDWVDTQYF. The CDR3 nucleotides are TGCAGCGTTGAAGACACCGGACAGGAGGACTGGGTGGATACGCAGTATTTT.

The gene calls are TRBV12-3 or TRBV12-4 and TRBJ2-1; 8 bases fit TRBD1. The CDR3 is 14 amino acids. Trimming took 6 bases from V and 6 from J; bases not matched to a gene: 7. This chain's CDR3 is CASRKADRGNEQFF. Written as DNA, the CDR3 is TGTGCCAGCAGGAAAGCTGACAGGGGCAATGAGCAGTTCTTC.

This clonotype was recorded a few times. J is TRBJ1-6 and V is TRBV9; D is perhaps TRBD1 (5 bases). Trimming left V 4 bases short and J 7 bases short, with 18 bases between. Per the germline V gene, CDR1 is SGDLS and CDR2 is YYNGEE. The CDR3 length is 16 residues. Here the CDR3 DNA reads TGTGCCAGCAGCCCCGGGGGTTCTTCGGGCAATTCACCCCTCCACTTT. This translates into CASSPGGSSGNSPLHF.

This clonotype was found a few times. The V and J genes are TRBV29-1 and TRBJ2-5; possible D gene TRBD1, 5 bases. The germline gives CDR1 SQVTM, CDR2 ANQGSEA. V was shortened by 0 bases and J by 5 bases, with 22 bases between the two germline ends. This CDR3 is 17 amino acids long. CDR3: CSVEDLSGSELIETQYF. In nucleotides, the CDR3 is TGCAGCGTTGAAGATCTATCAGGGTCAGAGCTGATCGAGACCCAGTACTTC.

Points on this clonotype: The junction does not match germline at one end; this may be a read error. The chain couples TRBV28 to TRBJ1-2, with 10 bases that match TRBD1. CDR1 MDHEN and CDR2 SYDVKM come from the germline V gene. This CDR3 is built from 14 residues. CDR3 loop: CASRRQGALYGFTF. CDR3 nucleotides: TGTGCCAGCAGGAGACAGGGGGCCCTCTATGGCTTCACCTTC.

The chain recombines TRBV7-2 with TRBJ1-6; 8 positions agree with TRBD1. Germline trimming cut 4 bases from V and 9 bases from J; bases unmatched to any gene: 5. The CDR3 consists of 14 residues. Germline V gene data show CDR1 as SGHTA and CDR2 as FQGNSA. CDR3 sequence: CASSSGQAVSPLHF. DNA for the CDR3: TGTGCCAGCAGCTCGGGACAGGCTGTTTCACCCCTCCACTTT.

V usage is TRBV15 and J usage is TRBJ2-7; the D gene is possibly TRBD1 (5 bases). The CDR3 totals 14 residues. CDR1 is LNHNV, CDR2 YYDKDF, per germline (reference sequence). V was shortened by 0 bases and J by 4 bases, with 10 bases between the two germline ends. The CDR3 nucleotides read TGTGCCACCAGCAGAGACCAGGGAATATACGAGCAGTACTTC. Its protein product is CATSRDQGIYEQYF.

The CDR3 DNA is TGTGCCAGCACCCCGGGGGGATCTAGTCAGACCCAGTACTTC. Translation gives CASTPGGSSQTQYF. This chain uses TRBV6-6 with TRBJ2-5, with TRBD2 identical over 7 bases. The V gene's germline CDR1 is MNHNY and CDR2 SVGAGI (reference sequence). V trimming: 7 bases; J trimming: 6 bases; junction bases outside the gene matches: 11. CDR3 length: 14 amino acids.

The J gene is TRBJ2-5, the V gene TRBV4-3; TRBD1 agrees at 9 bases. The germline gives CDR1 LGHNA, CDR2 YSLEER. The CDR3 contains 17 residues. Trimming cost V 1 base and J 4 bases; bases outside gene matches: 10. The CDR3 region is CASSQGPTGGGGETQYF. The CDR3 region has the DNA TGCGCCAGCAGCCAAGGCCCAACAGGGGGCGGAGGAGAGACCCAGTACTTC.

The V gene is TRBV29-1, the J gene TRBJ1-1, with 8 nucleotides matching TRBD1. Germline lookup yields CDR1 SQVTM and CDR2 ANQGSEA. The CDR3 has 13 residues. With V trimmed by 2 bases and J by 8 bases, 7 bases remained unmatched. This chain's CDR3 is CSVERDRGSEAFF. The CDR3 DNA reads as TGCAGCGTTGAACGTGACAGGGGTTCCGAAGCTTTCTTT.

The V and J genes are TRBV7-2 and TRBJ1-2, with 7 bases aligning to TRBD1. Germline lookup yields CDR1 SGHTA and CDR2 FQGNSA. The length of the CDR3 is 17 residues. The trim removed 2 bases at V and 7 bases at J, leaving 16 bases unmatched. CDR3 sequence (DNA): TGTGCCAGCAGCTTACCGTTCGGACAGGCGGCGAGTGGTGGCTACACCTTC. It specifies CASSLPFGQAASGGYTF.

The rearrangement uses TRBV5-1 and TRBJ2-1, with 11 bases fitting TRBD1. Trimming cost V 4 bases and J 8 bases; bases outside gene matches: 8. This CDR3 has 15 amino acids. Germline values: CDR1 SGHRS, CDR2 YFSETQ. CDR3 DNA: TGCGCCAGCAGCATAGGACAGGGGGCCGGGGATGAGCAGTTCTTC. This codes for CASSIGQGAGDEQFF.

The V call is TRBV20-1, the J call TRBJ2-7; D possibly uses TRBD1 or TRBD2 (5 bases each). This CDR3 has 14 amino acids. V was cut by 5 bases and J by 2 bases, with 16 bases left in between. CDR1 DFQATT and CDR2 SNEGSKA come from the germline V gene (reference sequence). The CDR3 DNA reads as TGCAGTGCTTACACCGGGGACGGTACCTACGAGCAGTACTTC. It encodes CSAYTGDGTYEQYF.

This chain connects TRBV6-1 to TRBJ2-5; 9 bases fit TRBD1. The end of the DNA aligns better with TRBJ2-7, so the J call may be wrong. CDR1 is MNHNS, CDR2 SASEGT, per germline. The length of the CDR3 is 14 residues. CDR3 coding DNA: TGTGCCAGCAGGGGGACAGGGTCTTTCGACGAGCAGTACTTC. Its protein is CASRGTGSFDEQYF.

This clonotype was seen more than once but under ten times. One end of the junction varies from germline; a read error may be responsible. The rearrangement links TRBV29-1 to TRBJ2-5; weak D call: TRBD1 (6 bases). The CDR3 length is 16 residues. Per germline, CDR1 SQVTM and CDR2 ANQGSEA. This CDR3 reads CSARTGADRYQETQYF. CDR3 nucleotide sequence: TGCAGCGCCAGAACCGGGGCAGACAGGTACCAAGAGACTCAGTACTTC.

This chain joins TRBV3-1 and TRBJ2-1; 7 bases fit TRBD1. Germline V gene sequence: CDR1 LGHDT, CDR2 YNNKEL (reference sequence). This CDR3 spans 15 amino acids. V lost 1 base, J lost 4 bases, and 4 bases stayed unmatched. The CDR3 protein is CASSQVLTGYNEQFF. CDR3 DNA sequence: TGTGCCAGCAGCCAAGTACTGACAGGGTACAATGAGCAGTTCTTC.

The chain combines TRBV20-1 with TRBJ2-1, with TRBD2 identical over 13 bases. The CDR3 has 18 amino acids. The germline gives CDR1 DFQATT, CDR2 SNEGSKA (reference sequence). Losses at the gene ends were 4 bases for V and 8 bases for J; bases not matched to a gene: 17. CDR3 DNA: TGCAGTGCTACCAGCACCGGGACTAGCGGGGTCCCTGTGGATGAGCAGTTCTTC. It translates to CSATSTGTSGVPVDEQFF.